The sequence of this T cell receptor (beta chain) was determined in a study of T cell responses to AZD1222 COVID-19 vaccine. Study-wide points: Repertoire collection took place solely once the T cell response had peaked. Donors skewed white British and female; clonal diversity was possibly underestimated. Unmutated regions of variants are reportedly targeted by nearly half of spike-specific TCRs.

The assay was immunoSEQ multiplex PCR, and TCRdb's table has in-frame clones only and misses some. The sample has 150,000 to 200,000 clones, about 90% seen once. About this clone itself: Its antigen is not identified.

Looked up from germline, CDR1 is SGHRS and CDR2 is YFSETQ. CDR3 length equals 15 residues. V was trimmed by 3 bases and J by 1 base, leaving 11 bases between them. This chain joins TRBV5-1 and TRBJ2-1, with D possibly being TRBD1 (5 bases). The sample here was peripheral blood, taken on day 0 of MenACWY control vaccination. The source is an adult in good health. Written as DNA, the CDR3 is TGCGCCAGCAGCTCTCCGACAGAATCCTACAATGAGCAGTTCTTC. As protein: CASSSPTESYNEQFF.